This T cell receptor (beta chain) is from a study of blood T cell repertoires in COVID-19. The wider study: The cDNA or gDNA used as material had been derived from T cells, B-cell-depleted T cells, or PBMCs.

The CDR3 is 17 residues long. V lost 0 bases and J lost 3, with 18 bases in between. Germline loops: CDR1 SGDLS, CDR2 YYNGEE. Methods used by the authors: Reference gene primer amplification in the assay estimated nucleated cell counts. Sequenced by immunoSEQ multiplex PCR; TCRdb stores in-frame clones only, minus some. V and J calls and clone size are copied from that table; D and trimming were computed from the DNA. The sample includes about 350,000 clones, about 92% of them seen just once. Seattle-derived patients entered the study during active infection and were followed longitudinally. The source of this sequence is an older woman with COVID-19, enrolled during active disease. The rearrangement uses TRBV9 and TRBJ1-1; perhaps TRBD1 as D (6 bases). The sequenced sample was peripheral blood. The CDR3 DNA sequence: TGTGCCAGCAGCGTAGGGGGGCGGGCCTCCCTAGACACTGAAGCTTTCTTT. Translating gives CASSVGGRASLDTEAFF.